These 20 T cell receptor beta chains originate from one sample sequenced in a study of shared clonotypes between healthy human individuals (dated by TCRdb to the early 2020s). Receptors were amplified or captured by the immunoSEQ multiplex PCR assay. Drawn from immuneACCESS, this table holds only the in-frame rearrangements with V and J called that TCRdb kept. Clones are partly lost; checked studies trace under half to an unresolved V gene and leave the rest unexplained. The sample table records more than 450,000 clones; around 79% of these occur just once. The biggest ten clones account for 10% to 15% of the sample. The material sequenced was PBMCs. These receptors originate from a middle-aged woman in good health. Some clones in this sample may be carry-over from other donors' samples.

The chain carries TRBV27 and TRBJ2-5; no reliable D call. The better agreement between TRBJ2-7 and the DNA end casts doubt on the J call. Germline V gives CDR1 MNHEY, CDR2 SMNVEV (reference sequence). The CDR3 contains 15 residues. CDR3 region: CASSPHPDTRYEQYF. In DNA, the CDR3 is TGTGCCAGCAGTCCCCACCCCGACACCCGCTACGAGCAGTACTTC.

CDR3 nucleotides: TGTGCCAGCAGTCCTACCGGGAACCATCAGCCCCAGCATTTT. It is translated as CASSPTGNHQPQHF. The J gene is TRBJ1-5, the V gene TRBV28; no clear D. V lost 5 bases to trimming and J lost 5 bases, with 13 bases between them. This CDR3 region has 14 residues. Germline CDR1 MDHEN, CDR2 SYDVKM.

The CDR3 spells CASSLSGRSSAFF. CDR3 sequence (DNA): TGTGCCAGCTCATTATCAGGGCGTAGTTCTGCTTTCTTT. The chain has TRBV18 and TRBJ1-1; D might be TRBD1 (5 bases). CDR3 size: 13 residues. V was cut by 5 bases and J by 11 bases, with 18 bases left in between. Germline CDR1 reads KGHSH; CDR2 reads LQKENI. Filled out from reference TRBV18 and TRBJ1-1, the complete variable domain reads NAGVMQNPRHLVRRRGQEARLRCSPMKGHSHVYWYRQLPEEGLKFMVYLQKENIIDESGMPKERFSAEFPKEGPSILRIQQVVRGDSAAYFCASSLSGRSSAFFGQGTRLTVV.

This clone was seen once. The V and J genes are TRBV19 and TRBJ1-4, with D possibly being TRBD1 (5 bases). The CDR3 is made up of 14 amino acids. Germline loops: CDR1 LNHDA, CDR2 SQIVND (reference sequence). Trimming shortened V by 3 bases and J by 4 bases, and 9 bases separated the two germline ends. The CDR3 nucleotides are TGTGCCAGTAGTATCCAGGGCGGTAATGAAAAACTGTTTTTT. This translates into CASSIQGGNEKLFF.

This chain links TRBV6-6 with TRBJ2-5, with 9 bases aligning to TRBD2. V shed 6 bases, J shed 1 base, and the junction held 9 bases outside the gene matches. Germline V lookup: CDR1 MNHNY, CDR2 SVGAGI (reference sequence). The CDR3 covers 16 residues. The CDR3 here is CASSRSAGGSQETQYF. The DNA for the CDR3 is TGTGCCAGCAGCAGATCTGCGGGAGGGTCCCAAGAGACCCAGTACTTC.

This sequence joins TRBV10-1 and TRBJ2-5, with D possibly being TRBD2 (6 bases). The closer fit of TRBJ2-7 to the DNA end suggests the J call may be wrong. From germline, CDR1 is WNHNN and CDR2 SYGVQD (reference sequence). This CDR3 is 13 amino acids long. CDR3 nucleotides: TGCGCTGGAGTTGAGGGGAGGATTGACGAGCAGTACTTC. Its protein is CAGVEGRIDEQYF.

This chain connects TRBV27 to TRBJ2-7, with TRBD2 matching 13 bases. The J segment lost 6 bases and the V segment lost 4 bases, leaving 9 bases of the junction unmatched. The CDR3 consists of 16 residues. Germline CDR1 is MNHEY and CDR2 is SMNVEV (reference sequence). CDR3: CASSSGTSGIRAEQYF. The DNA of the CDR3 is TGTGCCAGCAGTTCCGGGACTAGCGGGATACGCGCCGAGCAGTACTTC.

Comment on this clone: The same CDR3 can be traced to other DNA sequences in this sample. The J gene is TRBJ1-5, the V gene TRBV2, with D tentatively TRBD1 (5 bases). Germline CDR1 is SNHLY and CDR2 is FYNNEI. The CDR3 length is 14 residues. V was cut by 3 bases and J by 2 bases, with 8 bases left in between. The CDR3 DNA follows: TGTGCCAGCAGTGACAGGGTCGGCAATCAGCCCCAGCATTTT. It yields the protein CASSDRVGNQPQHF.

The rearrangement uses TRBV5-4 and TRBJ1-1; D uncertain. Trimming removed 0 bases at V and 2 bases at J, with 8 bases between. CDR3 length equals 14 residues. Germline CDR1 SGHNT, CDR2 YYREEE (reference sequence). The CDR3: CASSLERSNTEAFF. The DNA of the CDR3 is TGTGCCAGCAGCTTGGAACGTAGTAACACTGAAGCTTTCTTT.

V is TRBV7-2 and J is TRBJ2-7, with 9 bases lining up with TRBD2. Germline CDR1 SGHTA, CDR2 FQGNSA. The CDR3 contains 14 residues. J was trimmed by 7 bases and V by 5 bases; bases with no gene match: 9. CDR3 coding DNA: TGTGCCAGCAGCCTTGCGGGAGGGCCGTGGGAGCAGTACTTC. Protein product: CASSLAGGPWEQYF.

This clone appeared many times. The chain links TRBV15 to TRBJ2-5; D unresolved. The germline gives CDR1 LNHNV, CDR2 YYDKDF (reference sequence). The CDR3 consists of 14 residues. V was cut by 0 bases and J by 2 bases, with 7 bases left in between. The CDR3 sequence: CATSRESTQETQYF. In nucleotides, the CDR3 is TGTGCCACCAGCAGAGAGTCGACACAAGAGACCCAGTACTTC. The variable domain in full, with the rest retrieved from reference TRBV15 and TRBJ2-5, is DAMVIQNPRYQVTQFGKPVTLSCSQTLNHNVMYWYQQKSSQAPKLLFHYYDKDFNNEADTPDNFQSRRPNTSFCFLDIRSPGLGDTAMYLCATSRESTQETQYFGPGTRLLVL.

V is TRBV4-1 and J is TRBJ1-5; D remains unclear. Germline CDR1 reads MGHRA; CDR2 reads YSYEKL. This CDR3 comprises 14 residues. With 5 bases removed from V and 5 bases from J, the gap between germline ends came to 13 bases. CDR3 residues: CASSNTALDQPQHF. The CDR3 nucleotides are TGCGCCAGCAGCAATACGGCTTTGGATCAGCCCCAGCATTTT.

The rearrangement links TRBV28 to TRBJ1-4; 8 bases agree with TRBD1. Germline CDR1 reads MDHEN; CDR2 reads SYDVKM. This CDR3 is built from 15 residues. V was clipped by 4 bases and J by 5 bases; unmatched bases: 6. CDR3 DNA: TGTGCCAGCAGTTCAGCAGGGGGCCAAAATGAAAAACTGTTTTTT. Translating gives CASSSAGGQNEKLFF.

CDR3: CASSPNRQVGYTF. The CDR3 bases are TGTGCCAGCAGCCCCAACCGACAGGTCGGCTACACCTTC. The chain is built from TRBV7-2 and TRBJ1-2, with D tentatively TRBD1 (6 bases). The CDR3 loop spans 13 amino acids. The V end lost 5 bases, the J end lost 8 bases, and 15 bases lay between the germline ends. Per the germline V gene, CDR1 is SGHTA and CDR2 is FQGNSA.

This chain uses TRBV11-2 with TRBJ1-5; D gene ambiguous. Trimming took off 1 base at V and 8 bases at J, with 9 bases between the two ends. The CDR3 has 13 residues. Germline values: CDR1 SGHAT, CDR2 FQNNGV. The CDR3 DNA reads as TGTGCCAGCAGCTTAGGTCCGGTTGAGCCCCAGCATTTT. Translated, it gives CASSLGPVEPQHF.

This clone occurred a few times. This rearrangement joins TRBV11-2 to TRBJ1-1, with D tentatively TRBD1 (5 bases). In germline, CDR1 is SGHAT, CDR2 FQNNGV. The germline V and J ends were trimmed by 6 bases and 5 bases, with 16 bases remaining between them. The CDR3 contains 14 residues. The CDR3 spells CASSPPGGRTEAFF. As DNA, the CDR3 is TGTGCCAGCAGTCCGCCTGGGGGAAGGACTGAAGCTTTCTTT.

The chain uses TRBV4-1 and TRBJ2-7; tentatively, D is TRBD2 (6 bases). Germline CDR1 reads MGHRA; CDR2 reads YSYEKL. The CDR3 consists of 15 residues. With 3 bases removed from V and 1 base from J, the gap between germline ends came to 13 bases. The DNA for the CDR3 is TGCGCCAGCAGCCAGGGGGGACTGCCATCCTACGAGCAGTACTTC. Translating it yields CASSQGGLPSYEQYF.

The chain combines TRBV10-3 with TRBJ2-3; 15 bases match TRBD2. Per the germline V gene, CDR1 is ENHRY and CDR2 is SYGVKD. This CDR3 contains 17 residues. The ends lost 4 bases at V and 5 bases at J; junction bases unmatched: 7. The CDR3 DNA is TGTGCCATCAGTGGGGCAGTGGGACTAGCGGGGGGAGATACGCAGTATTTT. Its protein is CAISGAVGLAGGDTQYF.

This chain links TRBV7-2 with TRBJ2-7; no clear D gene. V lost 0 bases and J 3 bases, leaving 6 bases between the germline ends. The V gene's germline CDR1 is SGHTA and CDR2 FQGNSA. The CDR3 runs 13 residues. Written as DNA, the CDR3 is TGTGCCAGCAGCTTAGCGCGGAACTACGAGCAGTACTTC. This gives the protein CASSLARNYEQYF.

This clone came up once. In nucleotides, the CDR3 is TGTGCCAGCAGCAGGGGACAGAACTCTGGAAACACCATATATTTT. This translates into CASSRGQNSGNTIYF. The chain has TRBV5-8 and TRBJ1-3; 7 positions agree with TRBD1. With V trimmed by 4 bases and J by 0 bases, 4 bases remained unmatched. CDR3 length: 15 amino acids. Germline CDR1 SGHTS, CDR2 YDEGEE.